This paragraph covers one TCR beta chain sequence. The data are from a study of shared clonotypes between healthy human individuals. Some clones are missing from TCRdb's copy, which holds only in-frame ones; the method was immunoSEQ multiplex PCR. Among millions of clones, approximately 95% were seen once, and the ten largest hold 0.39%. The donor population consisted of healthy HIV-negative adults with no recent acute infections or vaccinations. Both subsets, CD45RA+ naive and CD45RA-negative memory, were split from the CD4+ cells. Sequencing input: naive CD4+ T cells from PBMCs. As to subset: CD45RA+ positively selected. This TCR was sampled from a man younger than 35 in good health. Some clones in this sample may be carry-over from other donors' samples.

CDR3 sequence: CARTNRGTSGVSYNEQFF. As DNA, the CDR3 is TGCGCCCGAACGAATCGAGGGACTAGCGGGGTCTCCTACAATGAGCAGTTCTTC. The J gene is TRBJ2-1, the V gene TRBV4-1, with 13 nucleotides matching TRBD2. Trimming cost V 11 bases and J 0 bases; bases outside gene matches: 13. The V gene's germline CDR1 is MGHRA and CDR2 YSYEKL. The CDR3 runs 18 residues.